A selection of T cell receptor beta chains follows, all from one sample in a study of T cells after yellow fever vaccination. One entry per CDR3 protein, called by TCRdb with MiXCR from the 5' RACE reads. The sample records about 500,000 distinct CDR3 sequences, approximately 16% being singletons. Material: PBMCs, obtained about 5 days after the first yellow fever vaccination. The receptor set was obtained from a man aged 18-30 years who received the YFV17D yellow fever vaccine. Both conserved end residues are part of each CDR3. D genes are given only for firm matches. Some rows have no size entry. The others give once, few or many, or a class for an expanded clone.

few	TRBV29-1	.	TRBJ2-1	TGCAGCGTTGAAAGAGCGACCTACAATGAGCAGTTCTTC	CSVERATYNEQFF
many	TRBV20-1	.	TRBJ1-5	TGCAGTGCTAGACCAGGGACACGGGATCAGCCCCAGCATTTT	CSARPGTRDQPQHF
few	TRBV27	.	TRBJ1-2	TGTGCCAGCAGTTTAACCAGGACCTATGGCTACACCTTC	CASSLTRTYGYTF
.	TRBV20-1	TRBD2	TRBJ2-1	TGCAGTGCTAGGAGGACTAGCGGAACCAATGAGCAGTTCTTC	CSARRTSGTNEQFF
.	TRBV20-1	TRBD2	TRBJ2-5	TGCAGTGCTACCCTAGCGGGGGGGCCGGAGACCCAGTACTTC	CSATLAGGPETQYF
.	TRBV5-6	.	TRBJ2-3	TGTGCCAGCAGCTGGGCGGGAACAGATACGCAGTATTTT	CASSWAGTDTQYF
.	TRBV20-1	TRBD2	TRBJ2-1	TGCAGTGCCGGACTAGCCCACAATGAGCAGTTCTTC	CSAGLAHNEQFF
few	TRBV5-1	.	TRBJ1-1	TGCGCCAGCAGCCAACAGGGCCACACTGAAGCTTTCTTT	CASSQQGHTEAFF
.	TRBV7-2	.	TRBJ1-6	TGTGCCAGCAGCACGCAAGGGGTTGGTTCACCCCTCCACTTT	CASSTQGVGSPLHF
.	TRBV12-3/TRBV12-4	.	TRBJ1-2	TGTGCCAGCTACCCGAGAGAGGGCGGCTACACCTTC	CASYPREGGYTF
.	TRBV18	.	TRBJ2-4	TGTGCCAGCTCACCACAGACCGGGACAAGGGGGGCCATTCAGTACTTC	CASSPQTGTRGAIQYF
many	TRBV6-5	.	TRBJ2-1	TGTGCCAGCAGTTATGGTAACGTGGGCGGTGAGCAGTTCTTC	CASSYGNVGGEQFF
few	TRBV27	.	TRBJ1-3	TGTGCCAGCAGTCCCAAGGCTGGGGGCCTCTCTGGAAACACCATATATTTT	CASSPKAGGLSGNTIYF
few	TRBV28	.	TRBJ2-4	TGTGCCAGCAGTTGGGGGATGACAGCCAACATTCAGTACTTC	CASSWGMTANIQYF
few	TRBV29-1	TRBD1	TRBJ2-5	TGCAGCGGAAACCGGGGACAGGGGGGAGCGGAGACCCAGTACTTC	CSGNRGQGGAETQYF
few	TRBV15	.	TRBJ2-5	TGTGCCACCAGCAGAGTCAATGTAGGCATCCAAGAGACCCAGTACTTC	CATSRVNVGIQETQYF
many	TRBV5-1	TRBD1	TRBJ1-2	TGCGCCAGCAGCTTGACAGGGGTTAACTATGGCTACACCTTC	CASSLTGVNYGYTF
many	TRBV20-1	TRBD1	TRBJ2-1	TGCAGTGCTAGAGATTTGACAGGGTACTACAATGAGCAGTTCTTC	CSARDLTGYYNEQFF
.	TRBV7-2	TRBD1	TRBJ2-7	TGTGCCAGCAGCCGTGCTGGGACAGGGTGGAAAGACGAGCAGTACTTC	CASSRAGTGWKDEQYF
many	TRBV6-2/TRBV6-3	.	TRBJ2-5	TGTGCCAGCAGCAAGAGGGATTTCTGGGGGGAGACCCAGTACTTC	CASSKRDFWGETQYF